This T cell receptor (beta chain) was sequenced for a study of T cell responses to AZD1222 COVID-19 vaccine. Germline V gene data show CDR1 as SGHKS and CDR2 as YYEKEE (reference sequence). V lost 4 bases to trimming and J lost 2 bases, with 12 bases between them. CDR3 length: 14 amino acids. TCRdb keeps only in-frame clones here, not all; method: immunoSEQ multiplex PCR. The sample lists 150,000 to 200,000 clones; 90% were seen once. Material: peripheral blood, obtained 28 days after the second AZD1222 dose. The V and J genes are TRBV5-5 and TRBJ2-5; the D gene is possibly TRBD1 (6 bases). The receptor was derived from an adult who received the AZD1222 COVID-19 vaccine. The CDR3 spells CASSQAGQQETQYF. CDR3 coding DNA: TGTGCCAGCAGCCAAGCCGGACAGCAAGAGACCCAGTACTTC.